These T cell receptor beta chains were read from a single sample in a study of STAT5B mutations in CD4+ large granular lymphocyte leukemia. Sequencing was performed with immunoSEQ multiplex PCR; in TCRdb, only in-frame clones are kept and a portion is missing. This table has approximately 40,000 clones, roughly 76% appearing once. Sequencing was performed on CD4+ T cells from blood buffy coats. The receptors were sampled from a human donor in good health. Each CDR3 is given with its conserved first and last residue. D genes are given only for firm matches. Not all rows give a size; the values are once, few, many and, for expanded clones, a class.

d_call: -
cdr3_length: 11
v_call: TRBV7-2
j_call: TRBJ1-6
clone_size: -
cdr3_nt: TGTGCCAGCAGCTTAAATTCACCCCTCCACTTT
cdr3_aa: CASSLNSPLHF

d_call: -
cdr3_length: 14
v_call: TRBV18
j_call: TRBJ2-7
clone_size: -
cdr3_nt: TGTGCCAGCTCACTACCGGGTAACCACTACGAGCAGTACTTC
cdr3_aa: CASSLPGNHYEQYF

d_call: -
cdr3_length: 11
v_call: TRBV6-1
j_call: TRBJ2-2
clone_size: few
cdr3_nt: TGTGCCAGCTTCACGGCCGGGGAGCTGTTTTTT
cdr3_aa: CASFTAGELFF

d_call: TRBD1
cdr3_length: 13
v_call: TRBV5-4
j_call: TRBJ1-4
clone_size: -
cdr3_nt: TGTGCCAGCAGCGCCGGGACAGAGGAAAGACTGTTTTTT
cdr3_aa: CASSAGTEERLFF

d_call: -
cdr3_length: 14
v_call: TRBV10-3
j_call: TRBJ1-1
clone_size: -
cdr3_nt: TGTGCCATCAGTGAGATTCTGATGAACACTGAAGCTTTCTTT
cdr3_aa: CAISEILMNTEAFF

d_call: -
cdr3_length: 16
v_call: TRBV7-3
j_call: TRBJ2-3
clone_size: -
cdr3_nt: TGTGCCAGCAGCTTAACCCCGGTGCAGGGCACAGATACGCAGTATTTT
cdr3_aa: CASSLTPVQGTDTQYF

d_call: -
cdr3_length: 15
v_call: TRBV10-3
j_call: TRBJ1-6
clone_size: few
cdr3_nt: TGTGCCATCAGGCGCAACAGGGACCATAATTCACCCCTCCACTTT
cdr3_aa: CAIRRNRDHNSPLHF

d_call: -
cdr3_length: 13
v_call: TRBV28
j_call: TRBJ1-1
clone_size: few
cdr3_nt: TGTGCCAGCAGCGCCCCAGGGAACACTGAAGCTTTCTTT
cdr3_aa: CASSAPGNTEAFF

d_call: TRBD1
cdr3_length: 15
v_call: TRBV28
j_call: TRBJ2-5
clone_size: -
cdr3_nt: TGTGCCAGCAGTACCGGGACAGGGGTTTCAGAGACCCAGTACTTC
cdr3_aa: CASSTGTGVSETQYF

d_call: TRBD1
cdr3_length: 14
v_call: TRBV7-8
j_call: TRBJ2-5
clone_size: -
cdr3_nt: TGTGCCAGCAGTCAGGACAGGGGATGGGAGACCCAGTACTTC
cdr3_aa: CASSQDRGWETQYF

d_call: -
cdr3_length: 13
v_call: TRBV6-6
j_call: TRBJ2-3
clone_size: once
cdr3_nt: TGTGCCAGCAGATGGGGGGCCACAGATACGCAGTATTTT
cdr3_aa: CASRWGATDTQYF

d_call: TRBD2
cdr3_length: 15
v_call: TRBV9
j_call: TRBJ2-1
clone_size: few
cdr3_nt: TGTGCCAGCAGCCCGAGACTAGCGGGTTACAATGAGCAGTTCTTC
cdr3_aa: CASSPRLAGYNEQFF

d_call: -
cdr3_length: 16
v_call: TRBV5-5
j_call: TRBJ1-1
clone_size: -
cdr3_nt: TGTGCCAGCAGCCGGAGCGGGGGTTTCGGGAACACTGAAGCTTTCTTT
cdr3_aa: CASSRSGGFGNTEAFF

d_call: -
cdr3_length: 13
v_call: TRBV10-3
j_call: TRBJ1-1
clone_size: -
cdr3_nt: TGTGCCATCAGTGAGTCTACCGGGACTGAAGCTTTCTTT
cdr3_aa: CAISESTGTEAFF

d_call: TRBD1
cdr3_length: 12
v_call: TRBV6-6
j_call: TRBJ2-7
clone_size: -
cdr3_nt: TGTGCCAGCAGTACGACAGGGAGCGAGCAGTACTTC
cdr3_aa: CASSTTGSEQYF

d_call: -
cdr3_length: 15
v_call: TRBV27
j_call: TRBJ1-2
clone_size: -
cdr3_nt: TGTGCCAGCAGTTTCGGTGCAGGCGTAAGAGTGGACTACACCTTC
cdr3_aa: CASSFGAGVRVDYTF

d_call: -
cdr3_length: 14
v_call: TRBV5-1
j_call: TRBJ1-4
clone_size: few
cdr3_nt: TGCGCCAGCAGTTTAGGGGGAACTAATGAAAAACTGTTTTTT
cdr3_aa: CASSLGGTNEKLFF

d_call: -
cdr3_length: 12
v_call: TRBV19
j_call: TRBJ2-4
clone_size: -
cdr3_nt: TGTGCCAGTAGTAGTGGTAAGAACATTCAGTACTTC
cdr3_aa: CASSSGKNIQYF

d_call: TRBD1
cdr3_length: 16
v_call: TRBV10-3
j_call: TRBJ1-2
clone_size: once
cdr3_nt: TGTGCCATCAGTGAGTCCCCGGGGGGACAGGATCAAAGCTACACCTTC
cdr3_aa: CAISESPGGQDQSYTF

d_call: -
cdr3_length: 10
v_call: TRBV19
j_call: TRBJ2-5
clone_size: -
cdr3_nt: TGTGCCAGTAAGGGGGAGACCCAGTACTTC
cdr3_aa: CASKGETQYF

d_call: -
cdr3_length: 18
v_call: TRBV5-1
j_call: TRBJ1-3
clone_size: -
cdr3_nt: TGCGCCAGCAGCTTGGCTCTAGGGGGGCTGACCTCTGGAAACACCATATATTTT
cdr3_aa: CASSLALGGLTSGNTIYF

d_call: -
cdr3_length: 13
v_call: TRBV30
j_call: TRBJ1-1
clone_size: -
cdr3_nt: TGTGCCTGGAGTCCACAGGTGAACACTGAAGCTTTCTTT
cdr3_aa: CAWSPQVNTEAFF

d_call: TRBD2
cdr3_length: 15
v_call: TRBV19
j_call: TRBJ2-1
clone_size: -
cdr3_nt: TGTGCCAGTAGTACCGCGGGAGGGCCCAACAATGAGCAGTTCTTC
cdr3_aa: CASSTAGGPNNEQFF

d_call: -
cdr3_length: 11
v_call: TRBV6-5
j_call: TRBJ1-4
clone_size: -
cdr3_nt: TGTGCCAGCCGTTGGGGTGAAAAACTGTTTTTT
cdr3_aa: CASRWGEKLFF

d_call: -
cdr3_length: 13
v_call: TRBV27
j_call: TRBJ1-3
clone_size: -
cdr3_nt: TGTGCCAGCAGTTTAATGTGGGGGAACACCATATATTTT
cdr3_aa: CASSLMWGNTIYF

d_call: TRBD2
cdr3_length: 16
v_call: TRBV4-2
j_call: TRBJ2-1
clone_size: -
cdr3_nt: TGTGCCAGCAGCCAAGAGGCTAGCGGGCTGTTAAATGAGCAGTTCTTC
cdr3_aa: CASSQEASGLLNEQFF

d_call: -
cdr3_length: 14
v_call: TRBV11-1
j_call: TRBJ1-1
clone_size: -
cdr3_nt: TGTGCCAGCAGCTTAATCGAAGGGAACACTGAAGCTTTCTTT
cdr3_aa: CASSLIEGNTEAFF

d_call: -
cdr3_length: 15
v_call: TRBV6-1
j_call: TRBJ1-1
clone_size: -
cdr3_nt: TGTGCCAGCAATAACGCTCCGCCAGGGTACACTGAAGCTTTCTTT
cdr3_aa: CASNNAPPGYTEAFF